Sequencing of this T cell receptor beta chain was carried out in a study of blood T cell repertoires in COVID-19. Study as a whole: Sources were T cells, B-cell-depleted T cells, or PBMCs; the material itself was cDNA or gDNA.

In the original analysis: Nucleated cell counts were estimated from reference gene primer amplification. Some clones are missing from TCRdb's copy, which holds only in-frame ones; the method was immunoSEQ multiplex PCR. The DNA gave D and trimming, while V, J and clone size come from that table. The sample has around 260,000 clones, about 87% seen once; the top ten hold roughly 1.6%. This clone was observed a handful of times. This TCR came from a woman aged 40 to 50 who had recovered from COVID-19. The sequencing input was peripheral blood.

The CDR3 sequence is CASSATGSEKLFF. The DNA of the CDR3 is TGTGCCAGTAGCGCGACAGGGAGCGAAAAACTGTTTTTT. The rearrangement uses TRBV19 and TRBJ1-4; 7 bases line up with TRBD1. The ends lost 6 bases at V and 8 bases at J; junction bases unmatched: 6. CDR1 and CDR2 (germline): LNHDA, SQIVND (reference sequence). This CDR3 is 13 amino acids long.